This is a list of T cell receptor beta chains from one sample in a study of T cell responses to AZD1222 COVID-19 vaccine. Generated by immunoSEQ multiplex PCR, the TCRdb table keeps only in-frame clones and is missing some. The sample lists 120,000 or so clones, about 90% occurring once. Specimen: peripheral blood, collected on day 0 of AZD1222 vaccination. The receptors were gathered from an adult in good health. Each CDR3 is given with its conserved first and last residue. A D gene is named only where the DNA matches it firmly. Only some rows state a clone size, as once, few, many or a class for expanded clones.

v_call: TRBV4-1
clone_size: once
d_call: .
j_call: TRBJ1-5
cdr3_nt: TGCGCCAGCAGCCCCCAACCTGGGGGCTGGAGCAATCAGCCCCAGCATTTT
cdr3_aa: CASSPQPGGWSNQPQHF

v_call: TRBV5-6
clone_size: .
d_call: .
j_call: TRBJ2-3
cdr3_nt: TGTGCCAGCAGCAGGGGTTACCTCACAGATACGCAGTATTTT
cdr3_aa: CASSRGYLTDTQYF

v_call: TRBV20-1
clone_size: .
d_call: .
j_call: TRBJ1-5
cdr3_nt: TGCAGTGCTAGTGACGATCAGCCCCAGCATTTT
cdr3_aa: CSASDDQPQHF

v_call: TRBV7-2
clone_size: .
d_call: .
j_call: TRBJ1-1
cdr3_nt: TGTGCCAGCAGCTTAGCCTTCGGCAGTGAAGCTTTCTTT
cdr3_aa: CASSLAFGSEAFF

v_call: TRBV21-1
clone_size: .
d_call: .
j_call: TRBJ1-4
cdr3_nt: TGTGCCAGCAGCAGTGGGGCCGGGACTCGCTATGAAAAACTGTTTTTT
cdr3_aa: CASSSGAGTRYEKLFF

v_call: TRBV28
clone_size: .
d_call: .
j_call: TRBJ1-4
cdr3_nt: TGTGCCATCCCGGGAGGTTCAACTAATGAAAAACTGTTTTTT
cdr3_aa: CAIPGGSTNEKLFF

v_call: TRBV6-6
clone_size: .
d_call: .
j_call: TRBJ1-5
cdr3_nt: TGTGCCAGCACATACAACGGGGCAAGCCAGCCCCAGCATTTT
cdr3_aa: CASTYNGASQPQHF

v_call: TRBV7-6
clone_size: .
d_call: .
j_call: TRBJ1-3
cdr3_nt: TGTGCCAGCAGCTTCACCTCTGGAAACACCATATATTTT
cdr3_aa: CASSFTSGNTIYF

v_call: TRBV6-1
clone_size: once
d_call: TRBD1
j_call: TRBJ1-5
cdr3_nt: TGTGCCAGCAGTGCCAACAGGGGTGGTGGTGGCAATCAGCCCCAGCATTTT
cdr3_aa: CASSANRGGGGNQPQHF

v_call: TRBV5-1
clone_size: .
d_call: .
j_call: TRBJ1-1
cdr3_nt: TGCGCCAGCAGCGGTACAAACTTGAACACTGAAGCTTTCTTT
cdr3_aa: CASSGTNLNTEAFF

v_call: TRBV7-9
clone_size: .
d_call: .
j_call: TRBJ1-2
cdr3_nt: TGTGCCAGCAGCTTACGGGCCCTCCTACAGGCAAGCTACACCTTC
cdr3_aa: CASSLRALLQASYTF

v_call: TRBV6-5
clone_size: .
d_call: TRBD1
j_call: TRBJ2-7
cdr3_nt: TGTGCCAGCAGGCGACAGGGAATTTACGAGCAGTACTTC
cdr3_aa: CASRRQGIYEQYF

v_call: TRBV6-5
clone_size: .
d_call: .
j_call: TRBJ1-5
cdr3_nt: TGTGCCAGCAGATTGTCAGGGGTCACACAGCCCCAGCATTTT
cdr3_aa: CASRLSGVTQPQHF

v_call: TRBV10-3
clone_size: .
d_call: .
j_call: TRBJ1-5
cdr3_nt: TGTGCCATCAGTGAGAATAACCGGGCTACCGGGCAGCCCCAGCATTTT
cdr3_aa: CAISENNRATGQPQHF

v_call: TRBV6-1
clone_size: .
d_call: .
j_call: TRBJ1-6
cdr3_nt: TGTGCCAGCAGTTCGCGCAGGGGCTATAATTCACCCCTCCACTTT
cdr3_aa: CASSSRRGYNSPLHF

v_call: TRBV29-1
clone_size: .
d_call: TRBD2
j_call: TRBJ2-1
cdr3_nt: TGCAGCTCCACAGGGACTAGCGGATACAATGAGCAGTTCTTC
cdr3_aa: CSSTGTSGYNEQFF

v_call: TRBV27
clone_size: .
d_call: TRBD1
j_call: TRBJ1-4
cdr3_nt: TGTGCCAGCAGTTCCAGGACAGGGGTTTATGAAAAACTGTTTTTT
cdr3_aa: CASSSRTGVYEKLFF

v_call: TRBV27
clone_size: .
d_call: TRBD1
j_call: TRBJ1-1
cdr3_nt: TGTGCCAGCAGCCTACTGAACAGGGGTAACACTGAAGCTTTCTTT
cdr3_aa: CASSLLNRGNTEAFF

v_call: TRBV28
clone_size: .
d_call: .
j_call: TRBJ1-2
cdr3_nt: TGTGCCGAAGGGGGGCGCGGCGGTCGGGGCTACACCTTC
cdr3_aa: CAEGGRGGRGYTF

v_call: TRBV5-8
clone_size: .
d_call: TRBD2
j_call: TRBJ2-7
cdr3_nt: TGTGCCAGCAGCCCGTTTTTAGCGGGAGTGGGTGAGCAGTACTTC
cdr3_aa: CASSPFLAGVGEQYF

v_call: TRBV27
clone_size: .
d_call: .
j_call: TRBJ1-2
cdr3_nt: TGTGCCAGCAGTTCAACAGGGTTAGGTGGCTACACCTTC
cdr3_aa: CASSSTGLGGYTF

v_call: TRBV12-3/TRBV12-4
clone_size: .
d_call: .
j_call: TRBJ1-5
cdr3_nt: TGTGCCAGCAGTTGGTCTCGTCAGCCCCAGCATTTT
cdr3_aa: CASSWSRQPQHF

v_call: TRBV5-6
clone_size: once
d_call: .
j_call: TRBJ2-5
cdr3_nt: TGTGCCAGCAGCCGACCGGGACAAGAGACCCAGTACTTC
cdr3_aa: CASSRPGQETQYF

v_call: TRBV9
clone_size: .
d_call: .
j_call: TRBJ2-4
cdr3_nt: TGTGCCAGCAGCGCGGACCATAGAGCCAAAAACATTCAGTACTTC
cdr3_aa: CASSADHRAKNIQYF

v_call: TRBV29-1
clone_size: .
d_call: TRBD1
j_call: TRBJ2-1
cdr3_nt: TGCAGCGCCAAAGACAGGGGGCAATTTCGTGAGCAGTTCTTC
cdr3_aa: CSAKDRGQFREQFF

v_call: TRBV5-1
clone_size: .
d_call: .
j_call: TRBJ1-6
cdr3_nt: TGCGCCAGCAGCTTGGATCCCCCAGAAGATAATTCACCCCTCCACTTT
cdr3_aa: CASSLDPPEDNSPLHF

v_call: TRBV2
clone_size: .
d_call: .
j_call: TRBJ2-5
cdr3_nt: TGTGCCAGCAGCGGCACAGGGGAGGCATGGGAGACCCAGTACTTC
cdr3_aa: CASSGTGEAWETQYF

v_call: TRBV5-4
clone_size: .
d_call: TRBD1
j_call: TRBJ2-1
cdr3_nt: TGTGCCAGCAGCTTGGATTCGACAGGGGTGAATGAGCAGTTCTTC
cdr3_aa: CASSLDSTGVNEQFF

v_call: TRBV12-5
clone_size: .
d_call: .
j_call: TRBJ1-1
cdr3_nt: TGTGCTAGTGGTTTGGTCCTGACAGGAAACACTGAAGCTTTCTTT
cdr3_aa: CASGLVLTGNTEAFF

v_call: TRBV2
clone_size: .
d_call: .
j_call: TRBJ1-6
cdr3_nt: TGTGCCAGCAGTCCCCGAGGGGGACGGTCACCCCTCCACTTT
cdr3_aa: CASSPRGGRSPLHF

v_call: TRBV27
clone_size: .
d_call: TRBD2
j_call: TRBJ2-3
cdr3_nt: TGTGCCAGCAGTTCCCATAGGGGGTTACTAGCGGCCCTGGGAAGAGATACGCAGTATTTT
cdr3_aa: CASSSHRGLLAALGRDTQYF

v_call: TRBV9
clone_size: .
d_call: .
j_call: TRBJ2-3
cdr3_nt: TGTGCCAGCAGCGACAGGGCTACAGATACGCAGTATTTT
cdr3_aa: CASSDRATDTQYF

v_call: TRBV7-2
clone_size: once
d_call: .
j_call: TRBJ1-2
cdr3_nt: TGTGCCAGCAGCTTAATAACAGACGGATATGGCTACACCTTC
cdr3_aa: CASSLITDGYGYTF

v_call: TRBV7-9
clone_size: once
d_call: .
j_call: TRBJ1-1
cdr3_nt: TGTGCCAGCAGCTTAGCATCAACGGGGAACACTGAAGCTTTCTTT
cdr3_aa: CASSLASTGNTEAFF

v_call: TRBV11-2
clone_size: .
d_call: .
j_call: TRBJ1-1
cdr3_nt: TGTGCCAGCAGCTTAGTGGGGGGCGAAGCTTTCTTT
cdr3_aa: CASSLVGGEAFF

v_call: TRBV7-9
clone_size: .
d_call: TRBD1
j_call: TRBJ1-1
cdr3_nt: TGTGCCAGCAGCTGGACAGGAGGGGGAACTGAAGCTTTCTTT
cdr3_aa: CASSWTGGGTEAFF

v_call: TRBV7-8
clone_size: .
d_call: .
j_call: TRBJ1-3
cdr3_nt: TGTGCCAGCCGCCCTATGGCTGGAAACACCATATATTTT
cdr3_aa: CASRPMAGNTIYF

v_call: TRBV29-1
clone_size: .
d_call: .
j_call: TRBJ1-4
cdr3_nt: TGCAGCGTCGGGCCCAATAATGAAAAACTGTTTTTT
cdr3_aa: CSVGPNNEKLFF

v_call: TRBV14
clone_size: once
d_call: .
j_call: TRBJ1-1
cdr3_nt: TGTGCCAGCAGCCAAAGCCTGGGCCCTTTAGCAGCTTTCTTT
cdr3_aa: CASSQSLGPLAAFF

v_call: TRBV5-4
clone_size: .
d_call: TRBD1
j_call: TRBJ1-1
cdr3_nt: TGTGCCAGCAGGGCAGACAGGGTTGGGACTGAAGCTTTCTTT
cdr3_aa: CASRADRVGTEAFF

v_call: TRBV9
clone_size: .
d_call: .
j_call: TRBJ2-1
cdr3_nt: TGTGCCAGCAGCTCGAAAAGCCGAGTGGGCCACAATGAGCAGTTCTTC
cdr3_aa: CASSSKSRVGHNEQFF